This TCR beta chain was documented in a study of cytomegalovirus exposure and HLA in healthy donors. Points from the study as a whole: A cluster of highly shared sequence variants was likely a sequencing artifact.

Germline CDR1 and CDR2: MGHRA and YSYEKL. This CDR3 comprises 20 residues. The V gene end was trimmed by 0 bases and the J gene end by 6 bases; junction bases not matched to a gene: 18. 60 Vbeta and 13 Jbeta primers were used in PCR. The assay was immunoSEQ multiplex PCR, and TCRdb's table has in-frame clones only and misses some. The sample shows more than 100,000 clones, just under 80% of them seen only once. On this clone itself: Its cognate antigen is unknown.

This receptor was identified in a young woman in good health and CMV-seronegative. V usage is TRBV4-1 and J usage is TRBJ2-3, with TRBD2 matching over 10 bases. The sequencing sample was made of PBMCs. The CDR3 region is CASSQDEEGSGRPKRDTQYF. In DNA, the CDR3 is TGCGCCAGCAGCCAAGATGAGGAAGGTAGCGGGAGGCCCAAACGGGATACGCAGTATTTT.